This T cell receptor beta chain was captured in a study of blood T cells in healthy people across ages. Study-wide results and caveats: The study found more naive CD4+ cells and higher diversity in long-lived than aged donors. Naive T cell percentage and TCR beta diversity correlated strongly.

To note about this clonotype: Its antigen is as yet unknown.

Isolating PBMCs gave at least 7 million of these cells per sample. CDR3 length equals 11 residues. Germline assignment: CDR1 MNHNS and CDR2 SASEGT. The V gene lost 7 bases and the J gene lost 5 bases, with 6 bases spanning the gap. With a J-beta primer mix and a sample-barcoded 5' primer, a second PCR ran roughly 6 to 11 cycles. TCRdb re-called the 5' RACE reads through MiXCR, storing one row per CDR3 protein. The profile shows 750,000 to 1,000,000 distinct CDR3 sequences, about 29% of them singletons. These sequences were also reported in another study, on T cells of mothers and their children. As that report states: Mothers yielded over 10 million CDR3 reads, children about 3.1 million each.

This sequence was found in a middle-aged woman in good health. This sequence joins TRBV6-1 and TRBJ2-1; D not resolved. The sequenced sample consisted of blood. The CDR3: CASKKNNEQFF. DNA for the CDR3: TGTGCCAGCAAAAAGAACAATGAGCAGTTCTTC.